This passage covers 17 T cell receptor beta chains from one sample sequenced in a study of early T cells in non-severe SARS-CoV-2 infection. In TCRdb, the 5' RACE reads were re-called with MiXCR into one record per CDR3 protein. The sample includes 60,000 or so distinct CDR3 sequences, 14% to 15% of them seen just once. The sample in question was whole blood, obtained at baseline. The receptors were gathered from an adult who was a healthcare worker with PCR-confirmed SARS-CoV-2 infection or an uninfected control (not recorded which).

This clonotype was recorded a few times. The rearrangement links TRBV3-1 to TRBJ2-5; the D gene is possibly TRBD2 (6 bases). The CDR3 loop spans 13 amino acids. Germline V gives CDR1 LGHDT, CDR2 YNNKEL (reference sequence). V was clipped by 5 bases and J by 5 bases, with 12 bases between them. The CDR3 loop is CASSSTSQETQYF. DNA for the CDR3: TGTGCCAGCAGCTCCACTAGCCAGGAGACCCAGTACTTC.

This rearrangement joins TRBV7-9 to TRBJ2-3; 9 bases agree with TRBD2. V shed 3 bases, J shed 5 bases, and the junction held 6 bases outside the gene matches. The CDR3 is 15 residues long. Germline lookup yields CDR1 SEHNR and CDR2 FQNEAQ (reference sequence). This CDR3 reads CASSLSLSGGDTQYF. The CDR3 DNA sequence: TGTGCCAGCAGCTTGTCTCTTAGCGGGGGAGATACGCAGTATTTT.

The chain uses TRBV7-2 and TRBJ2-3; D possibly corresponds to TRBD1 (5 bases). The CDR3 has 15 amino acids. The V end lost 0 bases, the J end lost 3 bases, and 10 bases lay between the germline ends. CDR1 and CDR2 (germline): SGHTA, FQGNSA. CDR3 DNA: TGTGCCAGCAGCTTAGCCTGGAGACAGACAGATACGCAGTATTTT. Its protein product is CASSLAWRQTDTQYF.

In its sample, this clonotype was seen many times. This rearrangement joins TRBV11-2 to TRBJ2-3; the match to TRBD2 covers 7 bases. V lost 5 bases and J lost 5; bases outside the gene matches: 13. The CDR3 is 16 residues long. Germline CDR1 and CDR2: SGHAT and FQNNGV. In DNA, the CDR3 is TGTGCCAGCAGCCTGATGGCGGGAGAGGCCCAAGATACGCAGTATTTT. The encoded protein is CASSLMAGEAQDTQYF.

The chain recombines TRBV6-2 or TRBV6-3 with TRBJ2-1; 10 bases are shared with TRBD2. Germline V gene sequence: CDR1 MNHEY, CDR2 SVGEGT. The ends lost 4 bases at V and 9 bases at J; junction bases unmatched: 6. The CDR3 is 14 amino acids. CDR3 amino acids: CASSSSGGFVEQFF. CDR3 DNA sequence: TGTGCCAGCAGTTCTAGCGGGGGTTTTGTTGAGCAGTTCTTC.

As DNA, the CDR3 is TGTGCCAGCACCCTATACTCCTACGAGCAGTACTTC. Protein sequence: CASTLYSYEQYF. The chain employs TRBV6-1 and TRBJ2-7, with unresolved D. This CDR3 has 12 residues. The germline V gene has CDR1 MNHNS and CDR2 SASEGT. V lost 7 bases and J 0 bases, leaving 7 bases between the germline ends.

The chain recombines TRBV20-1 with TRBJ1-3, with TRBD1 matching over 7 bases. Germline loops: CDR1 DFQATT, CDR2 SNEGSKA (reference sequence). The junction had 8 bases not matched to a gene; V was cut back by 6 bases and J by 0 bases. The CDR3 totals 15 residues. CDR3 sequence: CSAFDRVGSGNTIYF. As DNA, the CDR3 is TGCAGTGCATTCGACAGGGTCGGCTCTGGAAACACCATATATTTT.

This chain links TRBV7-8 with TRBJ2-3; TRBD1 aligns across 7 bases. The CDR3 is made up of 15 amino acids. Germline assignment: CDR1 SGHVS and CDR2 FQNEAQ. Trimming took 6 bases from V and 4 from J; bases not matched to a gene: 10. The CDR3 spells CASRETGVWADTQYF. The CDR3 DNA is TGTGCCAGCAGGGAAACAGGGGTATGGGCAGATACGCAGTATTTT.

This clonotype was picked up a small number of times. The gene calls are TRBV7-9 and TRBJ2-7; TRBD1 matches 8 bases. CDR1 SEHNR and CDR2 FQNEAQ come from the germline V gene (reference sequence). V shed 2 bases, J shed 5 bases, and the junction held 5 bases outside the gene matches. This CDR3 has 14 amino acids. The CDR3 region is CASSLPGGKDEQYF. CDR3 coding DNA: TGTGCCAGCAGCTTACCAGGGGGCAAGGACGAGCAGTACTTC.

The chain combines TRBV7-9 with TRBJ2-7; 9 nucleotides match TRBD1. V lost 1 base and J lost 4; bases outside the gene matches: 2. The CDR3 length is 14 residues. CDR1 is SEHNR, CDR2 FQNEAQ, per germline (reference sequence). CDR3 coding DNA: TGTGCCAGCAGCTTAGGGGACAGGGTATACGAGCAGTACTTC. It specifies CASSLGDRVYEQYF.

At least ten counts were recorded for this clonotype. The chain links TRBV19 to TRBJ2-2; D assignment may be TRBD1 or TRBD2 (5 bases each). V was pared by 6 bases and J by 5 bases, with 19 bases between. Per germline, CDR1 LNHDA and CDR2 SQIVND (reference sequence). The CDR3 covers 16 residues. Here the CDR3 DNA reads TGTGCCAGTAGGTCCCCGGGGCGTGGAAGGACCGGGGAGCTGTTTTTT. Amino acids: CASRSPGRGRTGELFF. Together with reference TRBV19 and TRBJ2-2, the CDR3 gives the full variable domain: DGGITQSPKYLFRKEGQNVTLSCEQNLNHDAMYWYRQDPGQGLRLIYYSQIVNDFQKGDIAEGYSVSREKKESFPLTVTSAQKNPTAFYLCASRSPGRGRTGELFFGEGSRLTVL.

This clonotype was seen more than once but under ten times. The rearrangement joins TRBV10-2 to TRBJ2-3, with TRBD2 matching 13 bases. Germline trimming cut 6 bases from V and 8 bases from J; bases unmatched to any gene: 8. This CDR3 is 15 amino acids long. The germline CDR1 and CDR2 sequences are WSHSY and SAAADI. CDR3 sequence: CASRGLAGSGATQYF. In DNA form, the CDR3 reads TGCGCCAGCAGGGGACTAGCGGGGTCCGGTGCTACGCAGTATTTT.

The J gene is TRBJ2-3, the V gene TRBV24-1; a weak D match, TRBD1 (6 bases). With 3 bases removed from V and 1 base from J, the gap between germline ends came to 13 bases. The germline gives CDR1 KGHDR, CDR2 SFDVKD. This CDR3 region has 16 residues. CDR3 sequence: CATSDTTGRGTDTQYF. The CDR3 DNA reads as TGTGCCACCAGTGATACGACAGGCCGGGGCACAGATACGCAGTATTTT.

The chain combines TRBV7-9 with TRBJ2-1; perhaps TRBD1 as D (6 bases). V shed 2 bases and J shed 15 bases, with 14 bases lying between them. CDR3 length: 12 amino acids. Germline lookup yields CDR1 SEHNR and CDR2 FQNEAQ (reference sequence). CDR3 in DNA: TGTGCCAGCAGCTTAAGGGCGGAAGGGGGGTTCTTC. Encoded protein: CASSLRAEGGFF.

A few counts support this clonotype. The chain joins TRBV28 to TRBJ2-7; no definite D call. Trimming stripped 6 bases from V and 3 bases from J, with 9 bases between. Per the germline V gene, CDR1 is MDHEN and CDR2 is SYDVKM. This CDR3 is 12 amino acids long. The CDR3 bases are TGTGCCAGCAGCGTCGCCGGCTACGAGCAGTACTTC. Its translation is CASSVAGYEQYF.

On this clonotype itself: A read error may produce the germline difference seen at one junction end. This chain joins TRBV20-1 and TRBJ1-6, with no clear D. The germline V gene encodes CDR1 DFQATT and CDR2 SNEGSKA (reference sequence). The CDR3 runs to 10 residues. The chain's CDR3 is CSASYSLLHF. CDR3 nucleotide sequence: TGCAGTGCATCCTACAGCCTCCTCCATTTT.

This rearrangement joins TRBV7-2 to TRBJ2-5, with 7 bases identical to TRBD1. Trimming cost V 1 base and J 3 bases; bases outside gene matches: 8. CDR3 length equals 16 residues. CDR1 and CDR2 (germline): SGHTA, FQGNSA. CDR3 amino acids: CASSLGYRTGEETQYF. The CDR3 DNA follows: TGTGCCAGCAGCTTAGGTTACCGGACAGGAGAAGAGACCCAGTACTTC.